Below, one T cell receptor (beta chain) is given with its context. Its antigen is not known. This sample stems from a study of cytomegalovirus exposure and HLA in healthy donors. Findings and limits, study-wide: Later analysis reportedly placed an Asian-associated ancestry cluster below the roughly 690-donor mean in N-insertions. About 87% or about 30% of the time was how often most TCR beta V segments were productive, according to an earlier analysis. Common viral pathogens seemed to be connected with several of the most significant clusters, according to a later analysis.

The CDR3 runs to 12 residues. Trimming shortened V by 6 bases and J by 2 bases, and 8 bases separated the two germline ends. Germline V gives CDR1 MNHNY, CDR2 SVGAGI (reference sequence). PCR amplification relied on 60 Vbeta primers (plus 13 Jbeta primers). Data came from immunoSEQ multiplex PCR; TCRdb stores just in-frame clones and leaves some out. The profile covers 100,000 to 150,000 clones, with 80% appearing a single time and around 3.3% taken by the ten largest. The origin of this receptor is a male donor in good health and CMV-seronegative. The genes are TRBV6-6 and TRBJ2-7; no clear D gene. Sequencing was performed on PBMCs. The CDR3 region is CASSKPPYEQYF. The CDR3, as DNA: TGTGCCAGCAGCAAGCCCCCCTACGAGCAGTACTTC.